The 10 T cell receptor beta chains reported below all come from one sample, sequenced in a study of shared clonotypes between healthy human individuals. Assay used: immunoSEQ multiplex PCR; TCRdb lists only in-frame clones, some missing. The table has under 2,500,000 clones, more than 90% seen once. The sequenced sample was naive CD4+ T cells sorted from blood. The subset: CD45RA+ positively selected. Receptors originate from a man in his late teens or twenties in good health.

The gene calls are TRBV11-2 and TRBJ2-7; 8 bases map to TRBD1. The germline gives CDR1 SGHAT, CDR2 FQNNGV. The CDR3 loop spans 13 amino acids. Trimming removed 4 bases from V and 4 bases from J; junction bases left unmatched: 3. The CDR3 DNA reads TGTGCCAGCAGCTATAACAGGGGGTACGAGCAGTACTTC. Amino acid sequence: CASSYNRGYEQYF.

This chain connects TRBV20-1 to TRBJ2-7; D not resolved. Germline lookup yields CDR1 DFQATT and CDR2 SNEGSKA (reference sequence). This CDR3 has 11 residues. V lost 5 bases, J lost 6 bases, and 11 bases lay in between. As DNA, the CDR3 is TGCAGTGCTTACCATGTCTCCGAGCAGTACTTC. Encoded protein: CSAYHVSEQYF.

This sequence joins TRBV4-1 and TRBJ1-2, with a tentative D call TRBD1 (5 bases). The CDR3 spans 14 residues. Germline V gives CDR1 MGHRA, CDR2 YSYEKL. Between the trimmed V and J ends, which lost 2 bases and 4 bases, there was a span of 11 bases. CDR3 sequence reads: CASSQLGLGYGYTF. The DNA for the CDR3 is TGCGCCAGCAGCCAACTGGGACTGGGCTATGGCTACACCTTC.

Only one count was recorded for this clone. This sample also contains other DNA sequences that code for the same CDR3. The rearrangement uses TRBV6-5 and TRBJ2-7; no clear D. The CDR3 covers 13 residues. Trimming pared 5 bases from V and 3 bases from J, leaving 11 bases between. CDR1 and CDR2 (germline): MNHEY, SVGAGI. The CDR3 here is CASSPPGLYEQYF. As DNA, the CDR3 is TGTGCCAGCAGTCCCCCCGGGCTCTACGAGCAGTACTTC.

With regard to this clone: Other DNA variants within this sample encode the same CDR3. The V and J genes are TRBV4-3 and TRBJ2-3, with D perhaps TRBD1 or TRBD2 (5 bases each). Germline assignment: CDR1 LGHNA and CDR2 YSLEER. The CDR3 is 14 amino acids. V was cut by 0 bases and J by 3 bases, with 7 bases left in between. CDR3 loop: CASSQEGTTDTQYF. In DNA, the CDR3 is TGCGCCAGCAGCCAAGAGGGGACGACAGATACGCAGTATTTT.

The J gene is TRBJ1-1, the V gene TRBV2; no firm D call. The V gene's germline CDR1 is SNHLY and CDR2 FYNNEI. V lost 7 bases and J 2 bases, leaving 14 bases between the germline ends. There are 14 residues in the CDR3. The chain's CDR3 is CASNRQLINTEAFF. DNA of the CDR3: TGTGCCAGCAATAGGCAGCTTATAAACACTGAAGCTTTCTTT.

As for this clone: This sample includes further DNA sequences coding for the same CDR3. The V gene is TRBV18, the J gene TRBJ1-1, with D possibly matching TRBD1 (6 bases). The CDR3 spans 14 residues. V was cut by 0 bases and J by 1 base, with 6 bases left in between. Germline V gene lookup returns CDR1 KGHSH and CDR2 LQKENI. CDR3 in amino acids: CASSPPGGNTEAFF. The DNA of the CDR3 is TGTGCCAGCTCACCACCAGGGGGGAACACTGAAGCTTTCTTT. The full variable domain, in which reference TRBV18 and TRBJ1-1 provide the parts outside the CDR3, is NAGVMQNPRHLVRRRGQEARLRCSPMKGHSHVYWYRQLPEEGLKFMVYLQKENIIDESGMPKERFSAEFPKEGPSILRIQQVVRGDSAAYFCASSPPGGNTEAFFGQGTRLTVV.

V gene TRBV5-4 combines with J gene TRBJ2-4; D perhaps matches TRBD1 (6 bases). The germline V and J ends were trimmed by 4 bases and 8 bases, with 25 bases remaining between them. The CDR3 sequence is 17 residues long. Germline-derived CDR1 and CDR2 are SGHNT and YYREEE (reference sequence). The CDR3 DNA is TGTGCCAGCAGCCCCCAGGGGTGGACCGTCCCCGGTGACATTCAGTACTTC. Translated: CASSPQGWTVPGDIQYF.

A single count supports this clone. This chain joins TRBV6-1 and TRBJ2-7, with TRBD1 matching 9 bases. V was pared by 6 bases and J by 4 bases, with 10 bases of the junction left unmatched. The CDR3 has 15 amino acids. Germline V gives CDR1 MNHNS, CDR2 SASEGT. The CDR3 DNA reads TGTGCCAGCAGAACCGGGACAGGGAATAAATACGAGCAGTACTTC. This gives the protein CASRTGTGNKYEQYF.

This sequence joins TRBV15 and TRBJ1-4, with D perhaps matching TRBD1 (5 bases). CDR1 is LNHNV and CDR2 is YYDKDF in the germline V gene (reference sequence). CDR3 size: 14 residues. The ends were cut back, 1 base at V and 2 bases at J, with 5 bases in the middle. CDR3 amino acids: CATSRGGTNEKLFF. The CDR3 DNA sequence: TGTGCCACCAGCAGAGGGGGCACTAATGAAAAACTGTTTTTT.